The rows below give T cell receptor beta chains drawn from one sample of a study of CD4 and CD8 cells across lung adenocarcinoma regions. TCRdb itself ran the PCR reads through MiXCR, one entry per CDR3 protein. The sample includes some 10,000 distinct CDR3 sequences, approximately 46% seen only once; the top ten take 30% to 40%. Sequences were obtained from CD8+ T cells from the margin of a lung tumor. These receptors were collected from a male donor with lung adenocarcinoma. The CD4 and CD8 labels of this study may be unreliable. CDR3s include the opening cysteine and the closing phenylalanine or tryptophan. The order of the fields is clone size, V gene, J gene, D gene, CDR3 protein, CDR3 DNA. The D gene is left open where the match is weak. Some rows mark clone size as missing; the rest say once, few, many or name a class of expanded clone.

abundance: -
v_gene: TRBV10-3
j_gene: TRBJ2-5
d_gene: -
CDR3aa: CAISERGYQETQYF
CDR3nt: TGTGCCATCAGTGAGCGGGGGTACCAAGAGACCCAGTACTTC

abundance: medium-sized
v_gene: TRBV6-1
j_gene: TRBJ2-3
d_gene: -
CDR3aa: CASMWRGASTDTQYF
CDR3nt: TGTGCCAGCATGTGGAGAGGTGCTAGCACAGATACGCAGTATTTT

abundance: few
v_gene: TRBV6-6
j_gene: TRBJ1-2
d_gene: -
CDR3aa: CASSLRDLQHYGYTF
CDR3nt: TGTGCCAGCAGTCTACGGGACCTACAACACTATGGCTACACCTTC

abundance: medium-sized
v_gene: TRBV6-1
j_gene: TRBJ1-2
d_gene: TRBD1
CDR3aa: CASSERTGLPRGYGYTF
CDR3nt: TGTGCCAGCAGTGAGAGGACAGGACTCCCGCGGGGCTATGGCTACACCTTC

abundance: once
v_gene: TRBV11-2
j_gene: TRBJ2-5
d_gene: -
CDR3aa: CASKLVLTF
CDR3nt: TGTGCCAGCAAACTAGTTTTGACTTTC

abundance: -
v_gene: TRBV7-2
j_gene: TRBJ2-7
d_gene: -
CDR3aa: CASGSWPRRKNTQYF
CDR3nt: TGTGCCAGCGGCTCGTGGCCGAGACGCAAAAACACGCAGTACTTC

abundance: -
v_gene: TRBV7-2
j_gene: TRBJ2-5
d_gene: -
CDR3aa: CASSSFQETQYF
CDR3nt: TGTGCCAGCAGCTCGTTTCAAGAGACCCAGTACTTC

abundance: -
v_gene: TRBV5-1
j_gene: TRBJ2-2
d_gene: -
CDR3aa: CASSCSPNTGELFF
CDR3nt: TGCGCCAGCAGCTGCTCCCCCAACACCGGGGAGCTGTTTTTT

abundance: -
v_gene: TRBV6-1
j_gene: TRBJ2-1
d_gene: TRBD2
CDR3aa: CASSEWSGNTRELFF
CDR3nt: TGTGCCAGCAGTGAATGGAGCGGGAACACCAGGGAGCTGTTCTTT

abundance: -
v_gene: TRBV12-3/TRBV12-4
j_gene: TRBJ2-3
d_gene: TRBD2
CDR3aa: CASRPGLGQDAQYF
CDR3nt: TGTGCCAGCAGGCCCGGACTAGGGCAAGATGCGCAGTATTTC

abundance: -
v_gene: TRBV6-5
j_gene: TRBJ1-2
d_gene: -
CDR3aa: CASSYSITGAGGYTF
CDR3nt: TGTGCCAGCAGTTACTCGATAACGGGGGCAGGCGGCTACACCTTC

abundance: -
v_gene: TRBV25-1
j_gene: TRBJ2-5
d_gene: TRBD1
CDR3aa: CASSEACGTETQYF
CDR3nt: TGTGCCAGCAGTGAAGCGTGTGGGACAGAGACGCAGTACTTC

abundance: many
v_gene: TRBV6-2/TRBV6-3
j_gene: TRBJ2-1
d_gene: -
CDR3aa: CASSYGWREQFF
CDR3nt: TGTGCCAGCAGTTATGGGTGGCGGGAGCAGTTCTTC

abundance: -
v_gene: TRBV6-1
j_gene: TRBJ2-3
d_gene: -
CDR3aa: CASGLQAARTDTQYF
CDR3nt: TGTGCCAGCGGCCTCCAGGCTGCGAGAACAGATACGCAGTATTTT

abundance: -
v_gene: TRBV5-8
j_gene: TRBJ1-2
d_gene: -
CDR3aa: CASSRSEANYGYTF
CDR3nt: TGTGCCAGCAGCAGGTCGGAAGCTAACTATGGCTACACCTTC

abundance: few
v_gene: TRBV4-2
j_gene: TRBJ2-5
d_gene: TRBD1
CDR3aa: CASSQPTGGIQETQYF
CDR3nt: TGTGCCAGCAGCCAACCGACAGGGGGCATCCAAGAGACCCAGTACTTC

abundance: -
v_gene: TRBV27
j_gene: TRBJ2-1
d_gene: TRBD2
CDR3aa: CASSELAGGYNEQFF
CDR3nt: TGTGCCAGCAGTGAACTAGCGGGGGGTTACAATGAGCAGTTCTTC

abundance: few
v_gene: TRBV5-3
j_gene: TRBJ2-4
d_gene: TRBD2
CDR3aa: CARSLERLADHAAKNIQYF
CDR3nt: TGTGCCAGAAGCTTGGAGCGACTAGCGGACCATGCAGCCAAAAACATTCAGTACTTC

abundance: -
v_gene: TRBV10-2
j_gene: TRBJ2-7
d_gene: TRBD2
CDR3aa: CASSPGGYEQYF
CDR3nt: TGCGCCAGCAGTCCGGGGGGATACGAGCAGTACTTC

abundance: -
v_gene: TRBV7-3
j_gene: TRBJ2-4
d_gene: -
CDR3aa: CASSLAPRSDEIQYF
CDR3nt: TGTGCCAGCAGCTTGGCCCCCCGAAGCGATGAGATCCAGTACTTC

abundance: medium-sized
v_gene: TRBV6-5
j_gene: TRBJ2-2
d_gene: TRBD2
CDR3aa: CASSSTSGRGFGGELFF
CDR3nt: TGTGCCAGCAGTTCGACTAGCGGGAGGGGATTTGGCGGGGAGCTGTTTTTT

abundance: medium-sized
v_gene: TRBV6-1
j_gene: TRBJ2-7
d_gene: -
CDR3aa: CASSTDSASYEQYF
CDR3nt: TGTGCCAGCAGTACAGACAGCGCCTCCTACGAGCAGTACTTC

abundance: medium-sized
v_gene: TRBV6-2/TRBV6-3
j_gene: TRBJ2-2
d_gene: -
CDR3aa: CASSYSPFRLPAGELFF
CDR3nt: TGTGCCAGCAGTTACTCCCCCTTTAGACTTCCCGCCGGGGAGCTGTTTTTT

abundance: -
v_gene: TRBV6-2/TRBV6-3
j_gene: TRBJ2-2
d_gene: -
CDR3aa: CASSGISNTGELFF
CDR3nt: TGTGCCAGCAGTGGCATCTCGAACACCGGGGAGCTGTTTTTT